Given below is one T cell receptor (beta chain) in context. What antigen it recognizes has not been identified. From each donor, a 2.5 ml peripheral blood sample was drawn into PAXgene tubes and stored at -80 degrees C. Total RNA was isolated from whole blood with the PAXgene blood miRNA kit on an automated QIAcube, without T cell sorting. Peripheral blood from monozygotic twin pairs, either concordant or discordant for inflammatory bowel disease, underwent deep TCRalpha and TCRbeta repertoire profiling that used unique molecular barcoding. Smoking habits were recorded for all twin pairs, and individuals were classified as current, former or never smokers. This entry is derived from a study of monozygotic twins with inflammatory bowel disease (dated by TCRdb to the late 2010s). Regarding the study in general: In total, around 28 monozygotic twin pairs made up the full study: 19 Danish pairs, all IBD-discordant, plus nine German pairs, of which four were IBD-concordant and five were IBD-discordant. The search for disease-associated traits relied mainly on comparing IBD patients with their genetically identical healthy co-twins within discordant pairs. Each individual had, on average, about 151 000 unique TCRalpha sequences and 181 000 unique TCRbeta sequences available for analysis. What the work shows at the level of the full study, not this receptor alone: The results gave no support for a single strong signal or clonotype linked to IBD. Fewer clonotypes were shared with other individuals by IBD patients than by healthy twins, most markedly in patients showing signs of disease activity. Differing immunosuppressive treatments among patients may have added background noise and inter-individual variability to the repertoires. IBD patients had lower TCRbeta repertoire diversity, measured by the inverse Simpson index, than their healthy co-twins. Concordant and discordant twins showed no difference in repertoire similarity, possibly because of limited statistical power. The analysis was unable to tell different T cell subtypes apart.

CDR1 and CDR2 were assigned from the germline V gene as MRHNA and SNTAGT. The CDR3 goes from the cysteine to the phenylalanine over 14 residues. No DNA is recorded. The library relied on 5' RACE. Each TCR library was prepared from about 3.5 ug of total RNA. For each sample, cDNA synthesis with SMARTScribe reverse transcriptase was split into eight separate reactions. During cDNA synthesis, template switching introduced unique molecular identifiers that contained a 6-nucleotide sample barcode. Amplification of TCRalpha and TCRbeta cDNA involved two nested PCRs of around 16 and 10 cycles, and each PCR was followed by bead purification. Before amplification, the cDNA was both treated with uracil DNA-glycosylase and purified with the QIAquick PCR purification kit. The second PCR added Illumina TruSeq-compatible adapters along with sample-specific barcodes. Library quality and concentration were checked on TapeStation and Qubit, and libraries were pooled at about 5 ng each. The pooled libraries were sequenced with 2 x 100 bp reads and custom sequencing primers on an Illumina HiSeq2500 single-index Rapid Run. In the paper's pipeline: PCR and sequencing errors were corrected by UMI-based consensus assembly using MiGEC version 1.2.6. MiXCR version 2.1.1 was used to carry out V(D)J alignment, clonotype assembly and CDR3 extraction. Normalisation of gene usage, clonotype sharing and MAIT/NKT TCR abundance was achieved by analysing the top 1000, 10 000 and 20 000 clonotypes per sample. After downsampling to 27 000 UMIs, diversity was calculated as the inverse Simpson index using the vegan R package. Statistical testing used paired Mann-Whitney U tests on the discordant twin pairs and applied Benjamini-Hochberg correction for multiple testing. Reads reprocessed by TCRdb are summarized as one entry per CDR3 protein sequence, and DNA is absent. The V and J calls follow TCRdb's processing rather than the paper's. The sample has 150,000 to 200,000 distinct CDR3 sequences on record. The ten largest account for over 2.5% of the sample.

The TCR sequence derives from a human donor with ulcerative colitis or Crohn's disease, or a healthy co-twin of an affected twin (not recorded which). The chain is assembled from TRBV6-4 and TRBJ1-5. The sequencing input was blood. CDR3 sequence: CASSDSDSNQPQHF.